This record concerns one T cell receptor (beta chain) sequence. The sample comes from a study of shared T cell receptors in the human thymus. V lost 4 bases and J lost 4; bases outside the gene matches: 18. The CDR3 length is 19 residues. Method: immunoSEQ multiplex PCR; TCRdb's copy keeps in-frame clones and lacks some. The sample holds 650,000 to 950,000 clones, approximately 83% seen once. The same sample was also used in a study of human thymus T cells. In that study: Corrective heart surgery yielded the resections from which the thymus tissue came. Repertoires from thymus and blood appeared to show biased V and J gene usage.

Sequenced sample: thymocytes. The receptor's source is a girl less than two years old with a congenital heart defect. The chain couples TRBV23-1 to TRBJ2-7, with 11 bases aligning to TRBD2. TRBV23-1 is an open reading frame whose function is uncertain. CDR3 amino acids: CASSPDKLAGAREIYEQYF. CDR3 nucleotides: TGCGCCAGCAGTCCTGATAAACTAGCGGGGGCCCGCGAGATATACGAGCAGTACTTC.